This paragraph reports one T cell receptor beta chain. This sample stems from a study of blood T cell repertoires in COVID-19. Sequencing was performed with immunoSEQ multiplex PCR; in TCRdb, only in-frame clones are kept and a portion is missing. The sample lists about half a million clones; approximately 83% were seen once. Germline assignment: CDR1 LGHNT and CDR2 FRNRAP. Deletions cut 5 bases from V and 0 bases from J, with 17 bases between. This CDR3 contains 17 residues. This receptor was obtained from a human donor in a cohort sampled during active COVID-19. Sequencing was performed on peripheral blood. The chain combines TRBV12-5 with TRBJ1-3, with D tentatively TRBD1 (6 bases). CDR3 loop: CASGPLGGSGSGNTIYF. The CDR3 region has the DNA TGTGCTAGTGGTCCCCTTGGGGGCTCCGGCTCTGGAAACACCATATATTTT.